Listed below are T cell receptor beta chains from one sample, sequenced in a study of T cells in Graves' hyperthyroidism and ophthalmopathy. One entry per CDR3 protein, called by TCRdb with MiXCR from the multiplex PCR reads. Altogether around 600,000 distinct CDR3 sequences are present, more than 15% being singletons, with the ten largest covering around 6.6%. What was sequenced was blood. The receptors were gathered from a woman in her twenties or thirties with Graves' hyperthyroidism. Each CDR3 is given without its conserved first and last residue. Clone size, where shown, is once, few, many, or a class for clones that have expanded.

v_call	clone_size	j_call	cdr3_aa
TRBV7-8	.	TRBJ2-7	ASTSEYEQY
TRBV20-1	many	TRBJ2-7	SAPRGVYEQY
TRBV27	many	TRBJ1-1	ASSKPGKGNTEAF
TRBV9	few	TRBJ2-2	ASSVDLGARAGELF
TRBV3-1	many	TRBJ1-5	ASSQGYRTEQPQH
TRBV28	many	TRBJ2-3	ASSFWNTQY
TRBV10-3	.	TRBJ2-7	AISDVKGVHEQY
TRBV15	.	TRBJ2-2	ATSRDPRQFSTSGNTGELF
TRBV19	.	TRBJ2-1	ASTYLAGGNNEQF
TRBV20-1	many	TRBJ2-1	SALTSGRALNPTHNEQF
TRBV19	many	TRBJ1-1	ASTKGQGSWTEAF
TRBV9	.	TRBJ1-3	ASSTRGRGNTIY
TRBV6-1	.	TRBJ2-1	ASSLGRVDYNEQF
TRBV20-1	many	TRBJ1-2	SALPRGGGYT
TRBV11-3	few	TRBJ2-2	VSIRGTSGNTGELF
TRBV12-3/TRBV12-4	many	TRBJ2-1	ASREGDTNEQF
TRBV19	.	TRBJ1-5	ASSTSGDGNQPQH
TRBV29-1	many	TRBJ1-1	SVEEGAGELEAF
TRBV4-3	few	TRBJ1-2	ASSQQVNYGYT
TRBV12-3/TRBV12-4	.	TRBJ1-4	ASSLAWGGNEKLF
TRBV27	.	TRBJ2-1	ASSPLAVNEQF
TRBV19	.	TRBJ1-2	ASSIAGTGRGYGYT
TRBV18	many	TRBJ2-1	ASSPTVTVSYNEQF
TRBV15	.	TRBJ1-4	ATSRGDRSNEKLF
TRBV7-2	.	TRBJ2-7	ASSTTGGDYEQY
TRBV6-1	many	TRBJ2-1	ASSYRSGTTYNEQF
TRBV30	many	TRBJ2-1	AWSVRSGRRNEQF
TRBV12-3/TRBV12-4	.	TRBJ1-5	ASNGDSDQPQH
TRBV9	few	TRBJ2-3	ASSVVGGGTDTQY
TRBV12-3/TRBV12-4	many	TRBJ2-7	ASSRRTGPEGSEQY
TRBV12-5	.	TRBJ1-2	ASGFHGGGYT
TRBV28	many	TRBJ1-1	ASSRLRLRDTEAF
TRBV5-4	few	TRBJ2-3	ASSFLATSTDTQY
TRBV6-1	many	TRBJ2-7	ASSTTWGSGSPYEQY
TRBV6-2/TRBV6-3	many	TRBJ2-1	ASSYLSGAGGNEQF
TRBV2	few	TRBJ1-5	ASSEDGSAYSDQPQH
TRBV12-3/TRBV12-4	many	TRBJ2-1	ASSLEVNEQF
TRBV27	many	TRBJ2-3	ASSSGASTDTQY